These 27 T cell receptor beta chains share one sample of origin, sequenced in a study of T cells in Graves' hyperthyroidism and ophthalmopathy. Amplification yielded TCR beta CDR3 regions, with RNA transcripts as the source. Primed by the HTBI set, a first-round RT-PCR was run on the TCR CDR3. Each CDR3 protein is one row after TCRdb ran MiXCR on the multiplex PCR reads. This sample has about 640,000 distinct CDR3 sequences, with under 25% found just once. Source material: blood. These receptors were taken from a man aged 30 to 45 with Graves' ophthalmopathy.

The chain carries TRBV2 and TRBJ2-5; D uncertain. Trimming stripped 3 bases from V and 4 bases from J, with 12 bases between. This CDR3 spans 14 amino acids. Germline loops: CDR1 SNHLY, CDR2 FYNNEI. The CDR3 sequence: CASSDPRWGETQYF. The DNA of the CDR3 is TGTGCCAGCAGTGATCCCCGATGGGGAGAGACCCAGTACTTC.

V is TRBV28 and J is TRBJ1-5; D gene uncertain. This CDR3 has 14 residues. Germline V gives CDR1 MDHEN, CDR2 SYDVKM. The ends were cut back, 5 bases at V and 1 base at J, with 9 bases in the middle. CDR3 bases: TGTGCCAGCAGTCCCGACACAAGCAATCAGCCCCAGCATTTT. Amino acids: CASSPDTSNQPQHF.

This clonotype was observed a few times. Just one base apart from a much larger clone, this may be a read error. Written as DNA, the CDR3 is TGTGCCAGCACCCGGGCGGGAATGGACACTGAAGCTTTCTTT. As protein: CASTRAGMDTEAFF. The rearrangement uses TRBV28 and TRBJ1-1; D uncertain. The CDR3 loop spans 14 amino acids. V was pared by 7 bases and J by 3 bases, with 15 bases between. Germline CDR1 and CDR2: MDHEN and SYDVKM.

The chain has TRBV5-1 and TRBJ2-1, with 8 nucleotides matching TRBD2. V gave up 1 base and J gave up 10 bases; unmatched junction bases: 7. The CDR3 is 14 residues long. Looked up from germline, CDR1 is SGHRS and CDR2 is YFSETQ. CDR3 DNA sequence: TGCGCCAGCAGCTTGCCCCCCGGGGGGGACGAGCAGTTCTTC. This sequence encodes CASSLPPGGDEQFF.

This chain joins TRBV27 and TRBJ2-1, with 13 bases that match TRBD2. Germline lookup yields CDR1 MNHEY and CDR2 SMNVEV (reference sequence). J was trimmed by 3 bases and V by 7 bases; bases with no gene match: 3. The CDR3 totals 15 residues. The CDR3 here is CASTGTSGNYNEQFF. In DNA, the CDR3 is TGTGCCAGCACGGGGACTAGCGGGAACTACAATGAGCAGTTCTTC.

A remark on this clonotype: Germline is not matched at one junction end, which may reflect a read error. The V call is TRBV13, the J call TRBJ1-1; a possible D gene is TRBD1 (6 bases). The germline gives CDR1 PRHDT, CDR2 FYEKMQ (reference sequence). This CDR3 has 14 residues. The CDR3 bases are TGCGCCAGCAGCTTGGGGGCCGCGGACACTGAAGCTTTCTTT. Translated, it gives CASSLGAADTEAFF.

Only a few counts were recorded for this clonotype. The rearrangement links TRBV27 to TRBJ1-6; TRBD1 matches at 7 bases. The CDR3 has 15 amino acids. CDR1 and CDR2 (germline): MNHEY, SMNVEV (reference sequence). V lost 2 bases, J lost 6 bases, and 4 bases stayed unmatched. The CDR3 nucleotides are TGTGCCAGCAGTTTAGGCGGGGACAGTAATTCACCCCTCCACTTT. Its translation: CASSLGGDSNSPLHF.

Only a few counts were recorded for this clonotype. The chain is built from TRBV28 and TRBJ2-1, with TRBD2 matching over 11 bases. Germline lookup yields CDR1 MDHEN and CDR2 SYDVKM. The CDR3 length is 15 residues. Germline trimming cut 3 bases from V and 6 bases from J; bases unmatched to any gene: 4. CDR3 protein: CASSLIAGGGNEQFF. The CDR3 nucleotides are TGTGCCAGCAGTTTGATAGCGGGAGGGGGCAATGAGCAGTTCTTC. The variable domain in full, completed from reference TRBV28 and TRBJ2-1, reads DVKVTQSSRYLVKRTGEKVFLECVQDMDHENMFWYRQDPGLGLRLIYFSYDVKMKEKGDIPEGYSVSREKKERFSLILESASTNQTSMYLCASSLIAGGGNEQFFGPGTRLTVL.

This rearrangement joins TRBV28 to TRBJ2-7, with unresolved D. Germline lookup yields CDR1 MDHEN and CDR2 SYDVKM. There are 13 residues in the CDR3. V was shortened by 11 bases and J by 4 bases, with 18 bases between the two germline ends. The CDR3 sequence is CASQDPLGYEQYF. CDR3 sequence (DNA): TGTGCCTCCCAGGACCCTCTCGGGTACGAGCAGTACTTC.

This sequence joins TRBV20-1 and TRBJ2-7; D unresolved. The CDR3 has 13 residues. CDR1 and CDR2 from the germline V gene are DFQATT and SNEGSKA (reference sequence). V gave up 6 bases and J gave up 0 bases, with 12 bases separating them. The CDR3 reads CSATDTSSYEQYF. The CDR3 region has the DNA TGCAGTGCGACCGACACAAGCTCCTACGAGCAGTACTTC.

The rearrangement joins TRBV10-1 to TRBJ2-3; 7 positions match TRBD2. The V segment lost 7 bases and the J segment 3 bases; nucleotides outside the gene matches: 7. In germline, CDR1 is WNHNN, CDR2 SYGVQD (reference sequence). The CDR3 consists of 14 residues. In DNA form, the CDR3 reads TGCGCCAGCAAAAGGGCGGGGGAAACAGATACGCAGTATTTT. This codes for CASKRAGETDTQYF.

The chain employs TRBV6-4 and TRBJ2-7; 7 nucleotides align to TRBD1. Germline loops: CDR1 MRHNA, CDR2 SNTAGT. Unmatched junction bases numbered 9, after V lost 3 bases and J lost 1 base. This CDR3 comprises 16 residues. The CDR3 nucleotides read TGTGCCAGCAGTGATTATGACAGGGAAGAGTCCTACGAGCAGTACTTC. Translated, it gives CASSDYDREESYEQYF.

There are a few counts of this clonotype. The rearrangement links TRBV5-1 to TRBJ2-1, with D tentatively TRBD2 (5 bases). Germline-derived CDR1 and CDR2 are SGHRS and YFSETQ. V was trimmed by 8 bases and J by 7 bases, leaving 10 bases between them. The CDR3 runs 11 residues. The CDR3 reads CASMDLNEQFF. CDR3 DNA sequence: TGCGCCAGTATGGACTTGAATGAGCAGTTCTTC.

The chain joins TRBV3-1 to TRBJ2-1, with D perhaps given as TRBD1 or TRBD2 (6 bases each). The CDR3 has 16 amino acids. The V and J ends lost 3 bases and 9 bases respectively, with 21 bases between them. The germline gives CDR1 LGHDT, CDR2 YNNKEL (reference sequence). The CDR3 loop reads CASSHHTGGRGGEQFF. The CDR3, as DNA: TGTGCCAGCAGCCACCATACCGGGGGCCGGGGAGGTGAGCAGTTCTTC.

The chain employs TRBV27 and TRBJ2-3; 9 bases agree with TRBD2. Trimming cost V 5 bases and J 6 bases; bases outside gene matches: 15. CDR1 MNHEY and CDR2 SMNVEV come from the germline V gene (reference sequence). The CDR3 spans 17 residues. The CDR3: CASSPTPLAGITDTQYF. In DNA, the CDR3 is TGTGCCAGCAGTCCAACTCCCCTAGCGGGAATCACGGATACGCAGTATTTT.

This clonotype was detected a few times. The CDR3 region is CASSLSLGLDAFF. CDR3 coding DNA: TGTGCCAGCAGCTTGTCCTTGGGATTGGATGCTTTCTTT. The J gene is TRBJ1-1, the V gene TRBV5-8; D not certain. CDR1 is SGHTS and CDR2 is YDEGEE in the germline V gene. The CDR3 covers 13 residues. V was shortened by 1 base and J by 11 bases, with 15 bases between the two germline ends.

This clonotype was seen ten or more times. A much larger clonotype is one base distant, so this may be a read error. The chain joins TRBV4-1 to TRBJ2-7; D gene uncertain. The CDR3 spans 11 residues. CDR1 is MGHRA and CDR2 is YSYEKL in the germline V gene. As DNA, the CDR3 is TGTGCCAGCAGCCAAGGCTCCGAGCAGTACTTC. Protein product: CASSQGSEQYF.

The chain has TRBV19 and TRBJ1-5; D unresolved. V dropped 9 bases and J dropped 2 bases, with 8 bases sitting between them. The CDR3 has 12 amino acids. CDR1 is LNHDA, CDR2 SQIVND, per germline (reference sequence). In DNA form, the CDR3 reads TGTGCCAGCGGACGGGGCAATCAGCCCCAGCATTTT. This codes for CASGRGNQPQHF.

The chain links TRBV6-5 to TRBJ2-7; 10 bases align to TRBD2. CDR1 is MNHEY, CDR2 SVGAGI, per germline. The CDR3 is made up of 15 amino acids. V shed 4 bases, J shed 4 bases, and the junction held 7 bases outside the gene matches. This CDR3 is CASSLKREGAYEQYF. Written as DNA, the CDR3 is TGTGCCAGCAGTTTAAAGCGGGAGGGGGCTTACGAGCAGTACTTC.

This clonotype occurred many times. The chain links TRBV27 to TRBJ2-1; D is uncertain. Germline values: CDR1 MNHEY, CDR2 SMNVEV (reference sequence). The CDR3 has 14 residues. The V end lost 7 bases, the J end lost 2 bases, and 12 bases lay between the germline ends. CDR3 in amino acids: CASTDKGAYNEQFF. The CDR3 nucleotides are TGTGCCAGCACCGATAAAGGAGCCTACAATGAGCAGTTCTTC.

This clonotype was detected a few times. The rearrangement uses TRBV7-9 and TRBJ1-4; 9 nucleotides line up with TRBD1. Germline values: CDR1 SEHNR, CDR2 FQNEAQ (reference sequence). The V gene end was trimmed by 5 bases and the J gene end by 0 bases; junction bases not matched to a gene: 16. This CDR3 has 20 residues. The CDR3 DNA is TGTGCCAGCAGCCCCCACCGGGACAGGGCCCTCTTCGCAACTAATGAAAAACTGTTTTTT. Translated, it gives CASSPHRDRALFATNEKLFF.

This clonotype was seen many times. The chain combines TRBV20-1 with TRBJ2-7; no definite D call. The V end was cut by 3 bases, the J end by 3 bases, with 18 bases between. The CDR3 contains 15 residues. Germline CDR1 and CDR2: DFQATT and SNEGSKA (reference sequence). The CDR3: CSASSPRSVGYEQYF. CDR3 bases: TGCAGTGCTAGCTCCCCGAGATCCGTTGGCTACGAGCAGTACTTC.

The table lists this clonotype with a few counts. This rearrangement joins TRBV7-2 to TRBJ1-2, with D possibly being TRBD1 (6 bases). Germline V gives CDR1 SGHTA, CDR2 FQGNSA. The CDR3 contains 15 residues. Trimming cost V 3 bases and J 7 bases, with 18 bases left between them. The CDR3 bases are TGTGCCAGCAGCTTGGGCCGGGGGGCGACGGGTGGCTACACCTTC. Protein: CASSLGRGATGGYTF.

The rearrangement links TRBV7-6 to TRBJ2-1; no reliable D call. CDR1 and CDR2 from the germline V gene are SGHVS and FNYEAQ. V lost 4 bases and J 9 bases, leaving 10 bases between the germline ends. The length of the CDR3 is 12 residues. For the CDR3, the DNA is TGTGCCAGCAGCTCCAGTCGCCGTGAGCAGTTCTTC. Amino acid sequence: CASSSSRREQFF.

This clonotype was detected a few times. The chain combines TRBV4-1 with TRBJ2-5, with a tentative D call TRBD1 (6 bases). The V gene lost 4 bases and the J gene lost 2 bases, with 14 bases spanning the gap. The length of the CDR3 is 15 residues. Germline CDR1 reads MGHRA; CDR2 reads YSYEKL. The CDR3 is CASSPGDIPQETQYF. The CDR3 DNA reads TGCGCCAGCAGCCCTGGGGACATCCCGCAAGAGACCCAGTACTTC.

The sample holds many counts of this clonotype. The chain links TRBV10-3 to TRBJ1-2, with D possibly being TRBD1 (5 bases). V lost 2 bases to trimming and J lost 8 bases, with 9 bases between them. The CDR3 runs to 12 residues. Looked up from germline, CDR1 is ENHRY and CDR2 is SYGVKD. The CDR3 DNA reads TGTGCCATCAGTGAGATTCAGGGAGGCTACACCTTC. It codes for CAISEIQGGYTF.

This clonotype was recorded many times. The DNA for the CDR3 is TGTGCCTGCACAATGGCGGTAGGGGACACTGAAGCTTTCTTT. Amino acid sequence: CACTMAVGDTEAFF. V gene TRBV30 combines with J gene TRBJ1-1, with D perhaps matching TRBD1 (5 bases). Germline assignment: CDR1 GTSNPN and CDR2 SVGIG (reference sequence). The V end lost 6 bases, the J end lost 3 bases, and 17 bases lay between the germline ends. This CDR3 is built from 14 residues.